The T cell receptor beta chain under discussion was sequenced for a study of blood T cells in healthy people across ages. The authors isolated at least 7 million PBMCs per sample. At least ten counts were recorded for this clonotype. The target antigen is unknown. Using a J-beta primer mix together with a sample-barcoded 5' primer, a second PCR was run for about 6 to 12 cycles. Every molecule of cDNA carried a tag from a template-switch adaptor with 12 random nucleotides. TCRdb redid the calling of the 5' RACE reads with MiXCR, one entry per CDR3 protein. This table holds roughly 500,000 distinct CDR3 sequences, 27% found once. General study points: Both naive CD4+ cell counts and diversity were greater in long-lived donors than in aged donors.

CDR3 length equals 13 residues. V was pared by 1 base and J by 2 bases, with 5 bases between. Germline V gene data show CDR1 as SGHTA and CDR2 as FQGNSA. The receptor was isolated from an older woman in good health. The chain uses TRBV7-2 and TRBJ2-5; D gene ambiguous. Sequencing was performed on blood. The CDR3 DNA reads as TGTGCCAGCAGCTTAGTCTGGCAAGAGACCCAGTACTTC. Translated, it gives CASSLVWQETQYF.